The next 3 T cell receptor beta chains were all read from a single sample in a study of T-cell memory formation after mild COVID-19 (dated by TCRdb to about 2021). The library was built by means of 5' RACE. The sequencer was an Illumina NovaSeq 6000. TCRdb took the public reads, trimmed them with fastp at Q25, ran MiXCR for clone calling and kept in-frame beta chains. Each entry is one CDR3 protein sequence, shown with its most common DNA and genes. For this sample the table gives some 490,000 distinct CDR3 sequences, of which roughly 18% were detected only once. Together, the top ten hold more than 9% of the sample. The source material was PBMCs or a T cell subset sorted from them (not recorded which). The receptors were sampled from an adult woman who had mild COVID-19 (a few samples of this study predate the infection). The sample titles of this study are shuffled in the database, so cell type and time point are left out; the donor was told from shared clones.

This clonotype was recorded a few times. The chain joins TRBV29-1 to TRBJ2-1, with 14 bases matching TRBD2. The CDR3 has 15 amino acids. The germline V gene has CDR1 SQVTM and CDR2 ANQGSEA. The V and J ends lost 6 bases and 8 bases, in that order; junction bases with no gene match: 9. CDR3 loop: CSVAHGTSGSYEQFF. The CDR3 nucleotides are TGCAGCGTCGCCCACGGGACTAGCGGGAGCTATGAGCAGTTCTTC.

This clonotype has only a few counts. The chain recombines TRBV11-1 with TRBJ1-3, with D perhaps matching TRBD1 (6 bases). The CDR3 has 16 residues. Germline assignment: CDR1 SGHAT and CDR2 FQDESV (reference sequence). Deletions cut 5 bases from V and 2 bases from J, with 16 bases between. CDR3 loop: CASSVNHGTTGNTIYF. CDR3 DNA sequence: TGTGCCAGCAGCGTAAACCACGGGACAACTGGAAACACCATATATTTT.

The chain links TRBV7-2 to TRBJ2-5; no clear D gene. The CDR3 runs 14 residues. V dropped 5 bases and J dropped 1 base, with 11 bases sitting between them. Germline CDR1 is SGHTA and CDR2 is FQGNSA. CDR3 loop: CASSPDGSQETQYF. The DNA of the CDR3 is TGTGCCAGCAGCCCCGATGGTAGCCAAGAGACCCAGTACTTC.